The sequence of this T cell receptor beta chain was determined in a study of technical replicates of blood from several donors. Profiling relied on immunoSEQ multiplex PCR, and the TCRdb table lists in-frame clones only, not all of them. This sample has some 96,000 clones, with nearly 97% found just once. V was clipped by 4 bases and J by 8 bases; unmatched bases: 10. Germline V gene lookup returns CDR1 MNHNS and CDR2 SASEGT. This CDR3 contains 14 residues. This TCR was sampled from a human donor in good health. The sequenced sample was T cells isolated from PBMCs. V is TRBV6-1 and J is TRBJ1-2; the match to TRBD1 covers 7 bases. Here the CDR3 DNA reads TGTGCCAGCAGTGGGCGTTCAGGGGGGAACGGCTACACCTTC. Its protein is CASSGRSGGNGYTF.